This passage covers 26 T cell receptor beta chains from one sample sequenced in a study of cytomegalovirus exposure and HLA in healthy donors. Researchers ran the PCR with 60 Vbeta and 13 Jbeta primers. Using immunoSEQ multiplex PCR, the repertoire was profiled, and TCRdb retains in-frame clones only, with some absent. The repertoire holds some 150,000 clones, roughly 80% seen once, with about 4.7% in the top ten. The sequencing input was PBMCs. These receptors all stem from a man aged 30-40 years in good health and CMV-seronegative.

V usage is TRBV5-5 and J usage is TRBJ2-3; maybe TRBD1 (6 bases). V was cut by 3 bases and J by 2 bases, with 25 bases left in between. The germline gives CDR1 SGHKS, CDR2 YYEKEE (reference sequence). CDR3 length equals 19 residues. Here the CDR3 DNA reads TGTGCCAGCAGCTCCTTAACCGCAGGGGACGTCTCCCACACAGATACGCAGTATTTT. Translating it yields CASSSLTAGDVSHTDTQYF.

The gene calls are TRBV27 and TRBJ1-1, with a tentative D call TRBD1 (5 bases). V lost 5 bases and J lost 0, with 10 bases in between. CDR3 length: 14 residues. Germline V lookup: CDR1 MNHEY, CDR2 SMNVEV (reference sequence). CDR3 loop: CASSARQLNTEAFF. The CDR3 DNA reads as TGTGCCAGCAGTGCACGACAGCTGAACACTGAAGCTTTCTTT.

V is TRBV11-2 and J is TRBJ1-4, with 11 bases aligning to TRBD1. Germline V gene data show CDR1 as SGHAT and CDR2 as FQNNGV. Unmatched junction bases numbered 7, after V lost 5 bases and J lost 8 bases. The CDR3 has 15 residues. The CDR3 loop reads CASSPGQGAGEKLFF. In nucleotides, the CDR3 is TGTGCCAGCAGCCCCGGACAGGGGGCAGGGGAAAAACTGTTTTTT. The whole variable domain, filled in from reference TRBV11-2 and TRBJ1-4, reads EAGVAQSPRYKIIEKRQSVAFWCNPISGHATLYWYQQILGQGPKLLIQFQNNGVVDDSQLPKDRFSAERLKGVDSTLKIQPAKLEDSAVYLCASSPGQGAGEKLFFGSGTQLSVL.

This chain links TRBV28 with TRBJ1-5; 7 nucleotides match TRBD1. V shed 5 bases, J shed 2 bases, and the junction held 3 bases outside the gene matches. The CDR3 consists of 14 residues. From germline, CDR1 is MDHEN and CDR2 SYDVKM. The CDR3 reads CASSLGQGNQPQHF. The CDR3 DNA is TGTGCCAGCAGTCTTGGACAGGGCAATCAGCCCCAGCATTTT. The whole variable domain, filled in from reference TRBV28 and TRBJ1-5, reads DVKVTQSSRYLVKRTGEKVFLECVQDMDHENMFWYRQDPGLGLRLIYFSYDVKMKEKGDIPEGYSVSREKKERFSLILESASTNQTSMYLCASSLGQGNQPQHFGDGTRLSIL.

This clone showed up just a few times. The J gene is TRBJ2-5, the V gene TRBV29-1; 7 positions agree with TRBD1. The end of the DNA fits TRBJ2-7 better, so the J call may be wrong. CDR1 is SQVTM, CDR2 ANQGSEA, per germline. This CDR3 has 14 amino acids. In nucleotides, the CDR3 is TGCAGCGTTGAAGAAAGGGGGCCTAGCTACGAGCAGTACTTC. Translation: CSVEERGPSYEQYF.

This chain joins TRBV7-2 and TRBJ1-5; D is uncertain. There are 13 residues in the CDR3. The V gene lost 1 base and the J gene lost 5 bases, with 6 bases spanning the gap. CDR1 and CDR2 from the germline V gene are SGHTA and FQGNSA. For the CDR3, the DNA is TGTGCCAGCAGCTTAGATCCGGATCAGCCCCAGCATTTT. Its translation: CASSLDPDQPQHF. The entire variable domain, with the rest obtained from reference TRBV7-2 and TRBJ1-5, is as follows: GAGVSQSPSNKVTEKGKDVELRCDPISGHTALYWYRQSLGQGLEFLIYFQGNSAPDKSGLPSDRFSAERTGGSVSTLTIQRTQQEDSAVYLCASSLDPDQPQHFGDGTRLSIL.

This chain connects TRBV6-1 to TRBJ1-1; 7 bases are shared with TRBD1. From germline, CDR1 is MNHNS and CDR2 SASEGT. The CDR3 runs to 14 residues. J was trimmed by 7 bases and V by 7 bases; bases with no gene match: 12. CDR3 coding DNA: TGTGCCAGCAAGGGGGCCCTCTACGGAGGTGAAGCTTTCTTT. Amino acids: CASKGALYGGEAFF.

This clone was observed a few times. CDR3 DNA: TGCGCCAGCAGCCAAGGGGGCAAGGGACATAACTATGGCTACACCTTC. Encoded protein: CASSQGGKGHNYGYTF. The V call is TRBV4-1, the J call TRBJ1-2; maybe TRBD1 (6 bases). The V and J ends lost 1 base and 1 base respectively, with 13 bases between them. CDR1 is MGHRA, CDR2 YSYEKL, per germline. This CDR3 contains 16 residues.

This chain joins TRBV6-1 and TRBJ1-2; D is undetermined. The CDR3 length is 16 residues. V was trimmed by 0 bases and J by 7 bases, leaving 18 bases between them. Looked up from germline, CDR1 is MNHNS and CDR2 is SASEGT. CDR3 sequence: CASSEATKAPTGGYTF. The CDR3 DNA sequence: TGTGCCAGCAGTGAAGCCACCAAGGCCCCGACTGGTGGCTACACCTTC.

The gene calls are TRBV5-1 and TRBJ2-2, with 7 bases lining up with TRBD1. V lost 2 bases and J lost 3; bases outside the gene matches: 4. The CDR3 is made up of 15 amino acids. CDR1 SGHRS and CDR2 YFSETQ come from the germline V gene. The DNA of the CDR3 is TGCGCCAGCAGCTTAAGGGGGCATCACACCGGGGAGCTGTTTTTT. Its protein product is CASSLRGHHTGELFF.

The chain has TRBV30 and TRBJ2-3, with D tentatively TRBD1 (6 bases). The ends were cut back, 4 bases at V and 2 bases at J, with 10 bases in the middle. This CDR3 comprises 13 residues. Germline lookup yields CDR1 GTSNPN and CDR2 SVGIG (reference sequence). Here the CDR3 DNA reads TGTGCCTGGACAGGGGCTGTCACAGATACGCAGTATTTT. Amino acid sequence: CAWTGAVTDTQYF.

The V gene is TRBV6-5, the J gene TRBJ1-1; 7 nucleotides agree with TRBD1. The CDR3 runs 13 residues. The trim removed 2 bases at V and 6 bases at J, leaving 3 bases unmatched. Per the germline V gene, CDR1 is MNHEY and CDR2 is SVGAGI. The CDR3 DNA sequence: TGTGCCAGCAGTTACCTTCAGGGGGCTGAAGCTTTCTTT. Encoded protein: CASSYLQGAEAFF.

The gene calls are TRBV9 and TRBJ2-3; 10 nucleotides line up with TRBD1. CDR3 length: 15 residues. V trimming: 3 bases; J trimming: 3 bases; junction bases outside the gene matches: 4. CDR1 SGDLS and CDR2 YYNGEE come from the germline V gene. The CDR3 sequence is CASSGQGALTDTQYF. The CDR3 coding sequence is TGTGCCAGCAGCGGACAGGGGGCGCTTACAGATACGCAGTATTTT.

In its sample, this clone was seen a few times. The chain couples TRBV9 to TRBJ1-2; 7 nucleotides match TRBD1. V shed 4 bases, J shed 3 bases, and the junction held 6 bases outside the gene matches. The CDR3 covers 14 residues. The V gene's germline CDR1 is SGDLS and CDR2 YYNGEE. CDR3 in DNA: TGTGCCAGCAGCCCTCGAGGGGGCGACTATGGCTACACCTTC. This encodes CASSPRGGDYGYTF.

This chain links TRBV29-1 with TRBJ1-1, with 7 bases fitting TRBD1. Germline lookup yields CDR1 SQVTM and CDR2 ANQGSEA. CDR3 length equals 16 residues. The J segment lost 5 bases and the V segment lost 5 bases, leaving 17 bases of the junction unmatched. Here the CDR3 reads CSVPGGGPPGGTEAFF. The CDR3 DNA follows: TGCAGCGTTCCAGGGGGGGGCCCTCCGGGAGGGACTGAAGCTTTCTTT.

The CDR3 nucleotides read TGTGCCAGCTCAGGGGGTGGAAACACCATATATTTT. Its protein is CASSGGGNTIYF. The rearrangement joins TRBV7-2 to TRBJ1-3; 7 bases map to TRBD1. The CDR3 has 12 amino acids. V was clipped by 8 bases and J by 3 bases; unmatched bases: 1. Per germline, CDR1 SGHTA and CDR2 FQGNSA.

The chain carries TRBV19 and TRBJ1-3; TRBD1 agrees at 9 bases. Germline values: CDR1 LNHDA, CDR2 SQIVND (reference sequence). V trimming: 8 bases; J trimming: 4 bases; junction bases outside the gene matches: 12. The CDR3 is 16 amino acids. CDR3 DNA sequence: TGTGCCAGTCTTGCACAGGGGGCGTCAAGAGGAAACACCATATATTTT. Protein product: CASLAQGASRGNTIYF.

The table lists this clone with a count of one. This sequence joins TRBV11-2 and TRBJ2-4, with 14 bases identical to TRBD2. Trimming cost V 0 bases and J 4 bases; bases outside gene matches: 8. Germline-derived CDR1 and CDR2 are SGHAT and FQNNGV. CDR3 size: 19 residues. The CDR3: CASSLDGGGTSGRKNIQYF. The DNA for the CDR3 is TGTGCCAGCAGCTTAGATGGAGGGGGGACTAGCGGGAGAAAAAACATTCAGTACTTC.

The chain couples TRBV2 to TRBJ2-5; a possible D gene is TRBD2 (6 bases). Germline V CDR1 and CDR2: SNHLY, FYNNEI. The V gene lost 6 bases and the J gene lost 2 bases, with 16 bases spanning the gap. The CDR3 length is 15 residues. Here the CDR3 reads CASRPTEGLQETQYF. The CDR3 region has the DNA TGTGCCAGCAGGCCGACGGAGGGCCTACAAGAGACCCAGTACTTC. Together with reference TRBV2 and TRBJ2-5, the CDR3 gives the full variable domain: EPEVTQTPSHQVTQMGQEVILRCVPISNHLYFYWYRQILGQKVEFLVSFYNNEISEKSEIFDDQFSVERPDGSNFTLKIRSTKLEDSAMYFCASRPTEGLQETQYFGPGTRLLVL.

The CDR3 region is CASRVTAGGWETQYF. For the CDR3, the DNA is TGTGCCAGCAGGGTAACAGCGGGGGGATGGGAGACCCAGTACTTC. The V and J genes are TRBV27 and TRBJ2-5, with 9 nucleotides matching TRBD2. CDR3 length equals 15 residues. V trimming: 6 bases; J trimming: 5 bases; junction bases outside the gene matches: 10. CDR1 and CDR2 from the germline V gene are MNHEY and SMNVEV (reference sequence).

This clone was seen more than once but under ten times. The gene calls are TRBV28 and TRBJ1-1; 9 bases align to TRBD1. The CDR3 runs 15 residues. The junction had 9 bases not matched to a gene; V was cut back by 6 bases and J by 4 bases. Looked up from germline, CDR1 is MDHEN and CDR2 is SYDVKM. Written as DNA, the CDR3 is TGTGCCAGCAGGGAGACAGGGGGAACTTCCACTGAAGCTTTCTTT. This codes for CASRETGGTSTEAFF. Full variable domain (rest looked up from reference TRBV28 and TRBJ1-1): DVKVTQSSRYLVKRTGEKVFLECVQDMDHENMFWYRQDPGLGLRLIYFSYDVKMKEKGDIPEGYSVSREKKERFSLILESASTNQTSMYLCASRETGGTSTEAFFGQGTRLTVV.

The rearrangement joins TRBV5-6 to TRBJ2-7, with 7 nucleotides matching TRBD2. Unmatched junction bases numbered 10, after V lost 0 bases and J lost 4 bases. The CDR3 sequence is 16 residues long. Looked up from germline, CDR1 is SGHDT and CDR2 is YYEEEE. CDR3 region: CASSLASFSGTYEQYF. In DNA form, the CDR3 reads TGTGCCAGCAGCTTGGCCTCGTTCAGCGGGACGTACGAGCAGTACTTC. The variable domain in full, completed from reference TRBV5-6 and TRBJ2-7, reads DAGVTQSPTHLIKTRGQQVTLRCSPKSGHDTVSWYQQALGQGPQFIFQYYEEEERQRGNFPDRFSGHQFPNYSSELNVNALLLGDSALYLCASSLASFSGTYEQYFGPGTRLTVT.

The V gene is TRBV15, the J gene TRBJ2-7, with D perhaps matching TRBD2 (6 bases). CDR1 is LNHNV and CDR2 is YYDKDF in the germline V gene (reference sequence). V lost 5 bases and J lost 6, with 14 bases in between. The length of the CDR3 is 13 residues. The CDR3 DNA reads TGTGCCACCAGCGCGGGACCGTGGGGCGAGCAGTACTTC. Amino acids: CATSAGPWGEQYF.

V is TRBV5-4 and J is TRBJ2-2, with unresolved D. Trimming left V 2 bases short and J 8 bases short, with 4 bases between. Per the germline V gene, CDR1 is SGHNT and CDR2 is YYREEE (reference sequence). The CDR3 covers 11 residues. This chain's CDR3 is CASSLSGELFF. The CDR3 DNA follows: TGTGCCAGCAGCTTATCGGGGGAGCTGTTTTTT.

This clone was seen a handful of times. The CDR3 sequence is CASSATGTGDYNEQFF. The CDR3 region has the DNA TGTGCCAGCAGTGCAACCGGGACAGGGGACTACAATGAGCAGTTCTTC. V usage is TRBV6-4 and J usage is TRBJ2-1; TRBD1 aligns across 10 bases. After removal of 4 bases from V and 3 bases from J, the junction contained 6 bases not matched to a gene. This CDR3 is 16 amino acids long. Per germline, CDR1 MRHNA and CDR2 SNTAGT.

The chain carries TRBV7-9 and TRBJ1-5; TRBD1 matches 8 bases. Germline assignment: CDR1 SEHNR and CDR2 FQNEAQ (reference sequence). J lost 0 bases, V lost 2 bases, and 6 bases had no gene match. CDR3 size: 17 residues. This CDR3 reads CASSLSPTGDSNQPQHF. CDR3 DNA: TGTGCCAGCAGCTTAAGCCCGACAGGGGATAGCAATCAGCCCCAGCATTTT.